Included here is one T cell receptor beta chain sequence, with context. Its cognate antigen is unknown. This entry belongs to a study of CD8 T cells in Susac syndrome. Findings of the study overall: It was acknowledged in the study that its TCR sequencing and HLA analysis involved a relatively small number of individuals.

CDR3 length: 15 amino acids. CDR1 and CDR2 (germline): MDHEN, SYDVKM. V shed 7 bases and J 2 bases; nucleotides not matched to a gene: 7. Reverse transcription of about 0.5 to 1 ug RNA used random hexamers. Across 54 Vbeta and 13 Jbeta, immunoSEQ multiplex PCR amplified TCR beta CDR3. TCRdb reprocessed the immunoSEQ multiplex PCR reads with MiXCR, giving one entry per CDR3 protein. The table records roughly 160,000 distinct CDR3 sequences, approximately 95% of them present only once. Recently defined diagnostic criteria classed the Susac syndrome patients as definite or probable. The chain is built from TRBV28 and TRBJ2-4, with 8 bases matching TRBD1. Sequenced sample: CD4+ T cells from PBMCs. This receptor was identified in a human donor with Susac syndrome. The DNA for the CDR3 is TGTGCCAGCACAGGGGGCCCGGGCTCCAAAAACATTCAGTACTTC. As protein: CASTGGPGSKNIQYF.